This TCR beta chain was sequenced during a study of cytomegalovirus exposure and HLA in healthy donors. Findings of the study overall: Cytomegalovirus status, reportedly, was diagnosed with high specificity and sensitivity by the classifier.

The primer mix had 60 Vbeta and 13 Jbeta primers. The repertoire was sequenced with immunoSEQ multiplex PCR; TCRdb's copy has only in-frame clones and lacks some. The sample holds approximately 130,000 clones, around four fifths seen once. This clone was found a few times. The antigen is not known. Per germline, CDR1 LNHDA and CDR2 SQIVND (reference sequence). CDR3 length: 15 residues. Trimming took 0 bases from V and 9 from J; bases not matched to a gene: 5. The rearrangement links TRBV19 to TRBJ2-1; TRBD2 matches 10 bases. Input material: PBMCs. This clonotype was sampled from a middle-aged man in good health and CMV-seronegative. The CDR3 region is CASSIEAGGPGEQFF. The DNA for the CDR3 is TGTGCCAGTAGTATAGAAGCGGGAGGGCCTGGTGAGCAGTTCTTC.